This T cell receptor (beta chain) was documented in a study of Ad26.COV2.S vaccination and SARS-CoV-2 variants (dated by TCRdb to the early 2020s). Some background on the complete study: Donors in the vaccine arm were drawn from COV1001, a phase I-IIa trial of Ad26.COV2.S in healthy adults that was multicentre, randomized, double-blind and placebo-controlled. A total of 32 samples were included in the TCR-sequenced set, comprising roughly 20 Ad26.COV2.S vaccine recipients, 5 placebo recipients and 8 SARS-CoV-2 convalescent individuals. TCRbeta repertoire sequencing was used to assess the specificity and breadth of SARS-CoV-2-reactive T cell receptors after Ad26.COV2.S vaccination. Investigators remained blinded to trial group allocation during experiments and outcome assessment. Trial participants were randomized into five groups of five, in which low-dose or high-dose Ad26.COV2.S was given once or twice, or placebo was given on both occasions. Dosing of Ad26.COV2.S was intramuscular, at either 5x10^10 or 1x10^11 viral particles, delivered as one shot or as two shots spaced 56 days apart.

This clone was counted once. Its antigen is still unknown. No much larger clonotype is one base removed from it; base qualities were not supplied. The CDR3 goes from the cysteine to the phenylalanine over 14 residues. Just the 42-base CDR3 DNA is kept, in frame starting at base 1. Deletion took 0 bases off V and 9 bases off J, with a span of 12 bases between the germline ends. CDR1 and CDR2, looked up from the germline V gene, are SGHRS and YFSETQ. Paper-wide results and their limitations: Compared with placebo recipients, Ad26.COV2.S recipients showed higher spike-specific TCR breadth (P = 0.0014). Vaccine and placebo recipients had similar non-spike TCR breadth, a finding consistent with the vaccine containing only spike. Substantial breadth of spike-specific CD8+ and CD4+ T cell responses was reported after vaccination. It was noted by the authors that total T cell responses may have been underestimated by the TCR breadth and depth analyses. The study lacked the statistical power to compare responses across vaccine doses or regimens.

The sample's treatment or condition label is to be understood as: around 19 received Ad26.COV2.S at low or high dose, single or two shots; about 5 received placebo; per-sample allocation not given. Repertoires of vaccine and placebo recipients were sequenced from samples taken on day 63 after the first injection. Cohort 1b enrolled fewer than 30 adults aged 18-55 years at a single site in Boston, USA, between 29 July and 7 August 2020. Ad26.COV2.S was a replication-incompetent adenovirus type 26 vector expressing a prefusion-stabilized SARS-CoV-2 spike protein from the original Wuhan strain. TCRbeta CDR3 regions were sequenced with the immunoSEQ Assay. After extraction, genomic DNA underwent amplification by bias-controlled multiplex PCR, followed by high-throughput sequencing. The paper's processing steps were these. Collapsing and filtering of sequences were performed to quantify the absolute abundance of each unique TCRbeta CDR3 region. T cell fraction was estimated by normalizing TCRbeta template counts to usable DNA, with usable DNA measured through amplification of reference genes found in all nucleated cells. Repertoire TCRs were annotated as SARS-CoV-2-specific when V gene, CDR3 amino acid sequence and J gene were exactly matched to a known reactive TCR set. The reference SARS-CoV-2 TCR set was derived from MIRA and filtered for enrichment in COVID-19-positive ImmuneCODE repertoires, a step that removed public or cross-reactive TCRs. Based on the MIRA antigens, annotated TCRs were further analysed at the level of specific ORF or position within ORF. Depth was the summed frequency of annotated unique rearrangements, while breadth was defined as annotated unique rearrangements over total unique productive rearrangements. Two-sided Wilcoxon rank-sum tests were used to compare TCR breadth between groups. TCRdb limited this immuneACCESS table to in-frame rearrangements with V and J called. A share of clones is missing; checked studies link under half to unresolved V genes, and the rest is unexplained. D and trimming were read from the DNA, whereas the V and J calls and clone size are those reported in that table. In all, the sample holds about 350,000 clones, and roughly 91% of those were seen once. The ten largest clones take up 5% of the sample.

Sample: peripheral blood, taken in a trial of Ad26.COV2.S vaccine versus placebo. The rearranged chain carries TRBV5-1 and TRBJ2-2; the D gene is perhaps TRBD1, from 6 matching bases. The TCR comes from a person between 18 and 60 years old who received the Ad26.COV2.S COVID-19 vaccine or a placebo. The DNA is as follows: TGCGCCAGCAGCTTGGGTGCAGGGGCCCGGGAGCTGTTTTTT. Translated, it reads CASSLGAGARELFF.